Listed here are 28 T cell receptor beta chains from one sample, sequenced in a study of human T cells and chemical hapten exposure. TCRdb called the RACE reads again in MiXCR, with one record for every CDR3 protein. The data contain more than 300,000 distinct CDR3 sequences, 5.5% of them seen just once; the ten biggest clones take up roughly 8.2%. Time point: pre-sensitization, week 0. Treatment defined: therapeutic diphenylcyclopropenone sensitization with weekly scalp DPC. This material consisted of whole blood, taken in connection with sensitization to the hapten diphenylcyclopropenone (DPC). The receptors derive from a woman between 18 and 29 years old with alopecia areata. Some clones in this sample may be carry-over from other donors' samples.

This clonotype was seen ten or more times. This chain connects TRBV3-1 to TRBJ2-5; D gene ambiguous. CDR3 length equals 14 residues. V dropped 0 bases and J dropped 4 bases, with 9 bases sitting between them. In germline, CDR1 is LGHDT, CDR2 YNNKEL (reference sequence). CDR3 sequence: CASSQDGYVETQYF. Written as DNA, the CDR3 is TGTGCCAGCAGCCAAGATGGCTATGTAGAGACCCAGTACTTC.

The rearrangement uses TRBV12-5 and TRBJ1-1; no clear D. Trimming took 10 bases from V and 3 from J, leaving 0 bases between them. The germline V gene encodes CDR1 LGHNT and CDR2 FRNRAP. The CDR3 runs 8 residues. CDR3 sequence (DNA): TGTGCTAACACTGAAGCTTTCTTT. Translated, it gives CANTEAFF.

This clonotype was counted at least ten times. The chain has TRBV6-5 and TRBJ1-1; 9 bases are a match to TRBD1. V lost 2 bases to trimming and J lost 4 bases; unmatched junction nucleotides: 5. Germline V CDR1 and CDR2: MNHEY, SVGAGI. The CDR3 contains 15 residues. The CDR3 DNA is TGTGCCAGCAGTTACGGGGACAGGGTAGGCACTGAAGCTTTCTTT. Translated, it gives CASSYGDRVGTEAFF.

The chain links TRBV28 to TRBJ2-7, with a possible D match to TRBD1 (6 bases). The CDR3 sequence is 14 residues long. Germline V gene data show CDR1 as MDHEN and CDR2 as SYDVKM. Trimming pared 6 bases from V and 3 bases from J, leaving 15 bases between. The CDR3 loop is CASRFPGQFYEQYF. CDR3 coding DNA: TGTGCCAGCAGGTTCCCTGGACAGTTCTACGAGCAGTACTTC. Together with reference TRBV28 and TRBJ2-7, the CDR3 gives the full variable domain: DVKVTQSSRYLVKRTGEKVFLECVQDMDHENMFWYRQDPGLGLRLIYFSYDVKMKEKGDIPEGYSVSREKKERFSLILESASTNQTSMYLCASRFPGQFYEQYFGPGTRLTVT.

CDR3 DNA sequence: TGTGCCAGCGGAGACAGTCCGAACACTGAAGCTTTCTTT. Protein sequence: CASGDSPNTEAFF. The genes are TRBV6-5 and TRBJ1-1; D might be TRBD1 (5 bases). The V end was cut by 8 bases, the J end by 1 base, with 11 bases between. The CDR3 extends over 13 amino acids. Germline CDR1 is MNHEY and CDR2 is SVGAGI.

The J gene is TRBJ2-2, the V gene TRBV18, with D uncertain. The CDR3 loop spans 16 amino acids. V gave up 1 base and J gave up 7 bases, with 16 bases separating them. Germline values: CDR1 KGHSH, CDR2 LQKENI. The CDR3 DNA reads TGTGCCAGCTCACCACTGTCCGCGGAAATCGGCGGGGAGCTGTTTTTT. Protein product: CASSPLSAEIGGELFF.

This clonotype was detected many times. The V call is TRBV7-2, the J call TRBJ2-1, with D possibly TRBD2 on 7 matching bases. V gave up 9 bases and J gave up 3 bases, with 21 bases separating them. Germline V CDR1 and CDR2: SGHTA, FQGNSA. The CDR3 is made up of 16 amino acids. In DNA, the CDR3 is TGTGCCAGTTCACCCTTGGCGGGGGCGTTCTACAATGAGCAGTTCTTC. It translates to CASSPLAGAFYNEQFF.

The table lists this clonotype with a few counts. This chain links TRBV3-1 with TRBJ2-2; TRBD2 might be the D (6 bases). Trimming shortened V by 0 bases and J by 4 bases, and 9 bases separated the two germline ends. CDR1 and CDR2 (germline): LGHDT, YNNKEL (reference sequence). This CDR3 has 15 residues. CDR3 coding DNA: TGTGCCAGCAGCCAAGACCAGGGAGGCACCGGGGAGCTGTTTTTT. Its protein product is CASSQDQGGTGELFF.

The chain employs TRBV18 and TRBJ1-1; D ambiguous. V was pared by 3 bases and J by 8 bases, with 16 bases between. Germline CDR1 reads KGHSH; CDR2 reads LQKENI. The CDR3 covers 14 residues. The CDR3 is CASSPERDISEAFF. DNA of the CDR3: TGTGCCAGCTCACCCGAACGAGACATATCCGAAGCTTTCTTT.

J is TRBJ2-1 and V is TRBV12-3 or TRBV12-4; 8 bases match TRBD1. This CDR3 region has 15 residues. V trimming: 2 bases; J trimming: 6 bases; junction bases outside the gene matches: 6. CDR3 DNA sequence: TGTGCCAGCAGTTTAATGCAGGGGGCAGGCAATGAGCAGTTCTTC. It is translated as CASSLMQGAGNEQFF.

This clonotype was picked up a small number of times. The chain uses TRBV28 and TRBJ1-4; the D gene is possibly TRBD1 (5 bases). Per germline, CDR1 MDHEN and CDR2 SYDVKM. Trimming cost V 10 bases and J 5 bases, with 14 bases left between them. The CDR3 sequence is 13 residues long. CDR3 in DNA: TGTGCCACCGGGGACCTAGGAAATGAAAAACTGTTTTTT. Protein sequence: CATGDLGNEKLFF. Looking up the rest from reference TRBV28 and TRBJ1-4 gives the full variable domain: DVKVTQSSRYLVKRTGEKVFLECVQDMDHENMFWYRQDPGLGLRLIYFSYDVKMKEKGDIPEGYSVSREKKERFSLILESASTNQTSMYLCATGDLGNEKLFFGSGTQLSVL.

This clonotype was recorded a few times. The rearrangement links TRBV4-3 to TRBJ2-3; the D gene is possibly TRBD2 (6 bases). V shed 4 bases and J shed 5 bases, with 19 bases lying between them. Germline CDR1 reads LGHNA; CDR2 reads YSLEER. The length of the CDR3 is 16 residues. Here the CDR3 reads CASSLQLARAQDTQYF. CDR3 coding DNA: TGCGCCAGCAGCCTCCAACTAGCTCGGGCCCAAGATACGCAGTATTTT.

This clonotype has at least ten counts. The J gene is TRBJ2-7, the V gene TRBV20-1; 8 nucleotides match TRBD1. This CDR3 spans 16 amino acids. Trimming cost V 1 base and J 5 bases; bases outside gene matches: 13. Germline V gene sequence: CDR1 DFQATT, CDR2 SNEGSKA (reference sequence). The CDR3 coding sequence is TGCAGTGCTAGAGCTTTCGCCCAGGACAGGGTGAACGAGCAGTACTTC. Amino acids: CSARAFAQDRVNEQYF.

The chain couples TRBV20-1 to TRBJ1-1; 7 bases line up with TRBD1. CDR3 length: 13 residues. Trimming cost V 6 bases and J 7 bases; bases outside gene matches: 11. Germline V gene data show CDR1 as DFQATT and CDR2 as SNEGSKA (reference sequence). The CDR3 loop reads CSANRGGGYEAFF. DNA of the CDR3: TGCAGTGCCAATAGGGGAGGGGGCTATGAAGCTTTCTTT.

This clonotype turned up a few times. A read error may produce the germline difference seen at one junction end. This sequence joins TRBV5-4 and TRBJ2-7; D may be TRBD2 (5 bases). Germline values: CDR1 SGHNT, CDR2 YYREEE (reference sequence). The CDR3 loop spans 16 amino acids. CDR3 loop: CASSIQNQRADALIQF. In nucleotides, the CDR3 is TGTGCCAGCAGCATACAGAACCAGAGGGCAGACGCGTTAATCCAATTC.

In its sample, this clonotype was seen many times. V usage is TRBV7-9 and J usage is TRBJ1-1; D ambiguous. From germline, CDR1 is SEHNR and CDR2 FQNEAQ (reference sequence). The V and J ends lost 7 bases and 0 bases respectively, with 9 bases between them. The CDR3 sequence is 13 residues long. CDR3 region: CASIMSMNTEAFF. The DNA of the CDR3 is TGTGCCAGCATCATGTCGATGAACACTGAAGCTTTCTTT.

In its sample, this clonotype was seen many times. This rearrangement joins TRBV5-1 to TRBJ1-1; TRBD1 might be the D (5 bases). Germline loops: CDR1 SGHRS, CDR2 YFSETQ. Trimming pared 4 bases from V and 2 bases from J, leaving 15 bases between. The CDR3 runs 15 residues. CDR3 nucleotides: TGCGCCAGCAGCCGGGGCGGCACGATAAACACTGAAGCTTTCTTT. It yields the protein CASSRGGTINTEAFF.

This clonotype was observed at least ten times. The gene calls are TRBV6-2 or TRBV6-3 and TRBJ1-1; no clear D gene. V dropped 0 bases and J dropped 0 bases, with 8 bases sitting between them. Germline loops: CDR1 MNHEY, CDR2 SVGEGT. CDR3 length: 15 amino acids. The CDR3 DNA sequence: TGTGCCAGCAGTTACTCGCGGCTCATGAACACTGAAGCTTTCTTT. Its protein product is CASSYSRLMNTEAFF.

This clonotype appeared a few times. V is TRBV10-3 and J is TRBJ1-6, with 10 bases matching TRBD1. Germline CDR1 is ENHRY and CDR2 is SYGVKD. V lost 9 bases and J lost 8; bases outside the gene matches: 4. CDR3 length: 13 amino acids. The CDR3 region is CAMQGTGDSPLHF. The CDR3 coding sequence is TGTGCCATGCAAGGGACAGGGGATTCACCCCTCCACTTT.

In its sample, this clonotype was seen a few times. The chain uses TRBV6-5 and TRBJ1-1; 7 bases fit TRBD1. This CDR3 has 17 amino acids. Germline lookup yields CDR1 MNHEY and CDR2 SVGAGI. The J segment lost 1 base and the V segment lost 2 bases, leaving 10 bases of the junction unmatched. The CDR3 DNA sequence: TGTGCCAGCAGTTACAGATCCCCGGGACAGAAGAACACTGAAGCTTTCTTT. Amino acid sequence: CASSYRSPGQKNTEAFF.

This clonotype has a handful of counts. The CDR3 DNA sequence: TGTGCCAGCAGCTTGGTGTGGGGGAGCACAGATACGCAGTATTTT. Its protein is CASSLVWGSTDTQYF. The gene calls are TRBV5-5 and TRBJ2-3; D is tentatively TRBD1 or TRBD2 (5 bases each). CDR3 size: 15 residues. Germline CDR1 SGHKS, CDR2 YYEKEE (reference sequence). With 0 bases removed from V and 0 bases from J, the gap between germline ends came to 8 bases.

This clonotype was seen only a few times. This sequence joins TRBV7-2 and TRBJ1-6, with 7 bases fitting TRBD1. The CDR3 covers 14 residues. Trimming at V came to 2 bases and at J to 14 bases, leaving 9 bases not matched to a gene. The germline V gene has CDR1 SGHTA and CDR2 FQGNSA. The CDR3 coding sequence is TGTGCCAGCAGCTTAAGGGAGGGGGCTCGATCCCTCCACTTT. Translation: CASSLREGARSLHF.

This clonotype was picked up a small number of times. V is TRBV19 and J is TRBJ2-1; possible D gene TRBD1, 6 bases. The germline V and J ends were trimmed by 4 bases and 9 bases, with 19 bases remaining between them. This CDR3 has 15 residues. Looked up from germline, CDR1 is LNHDA and CDR2 is SQIVND (reference sequence). The CDR3 protein is CASSTWTAVWSEQFF. CDR3 in DNA: TGTGCCAGTAGTACCTGGACAGCGGTGTGGAGTGAGCAGTTCTTC.

V and J are TRBV6-2 or TRBV6-3 and TRBJ2-1; possibly TRBD1 for D (6 bases). The length of the CDR3 is 15 residues. V was trimmed by 5 bases and J by 12 bases, leaving 23 bases between them. The germline V gene encodes CDR1 MNHEY and CDR2 SVGEGT. In DNA form, the CDR3 reads TGTGCCAGCAGTGAACATATCGGGACAAGTGGCGGGCAGTTCTTC. It is translated as CASSEHIGTSGGQFF.

This clonotype was observed at least ten times. The chain uses TRBV6-2 or TRBV6-3 and TRBJ1-1; unclear D gene. Trimming took off 3 bases at V and 4 bases at J, with 15 bases between the two ends. Germline CDR1 MNHEY, CDR2 SVGEGT. The CDR3 has 15 amino acids. DNA for the CDR3: TGTGCCAGCAGTTATGGTGGGATGGGAGGCACTGAAGCTTTCTTT. Its protein is CASSYGGMGGTEAFF.

The chain combines TRBV6-4 with TRBJ2-3; maybe TRBD2 (5 bases). Germline V gives CDR1 MRHNA, CDR2 SNTAGT. The CDR3 runs to 15 residues. Trimming stripped 0 bases from V and 2 bases from J, with 9 bases between. Here the CDR3 reads CASSDSAGLTDTQYF. The CDR3 DNA follows: TGTGCCAGCAGTGACTCGGCCGGACTCACAGATACGCAGTATTTT.

The V gene is TRBV18, the J gene TRBJ2-3; 10 bases match TRBD2. Germline V gene lookup returns CDR1 KGHSH and CDR2 LQKENI. V lost 6 bases, J lost 0 bases, and 9 bases stayed unmatched. The CDR3 runs 17 residues. CDR3: CASSVLAGASSTDTQYF. The CDR3 bases are TGTGCCAGCTCCGTCCTAGCGGGGGCCTCTAGCACAGATACGCAGTATTTT.

The chain recombines TRBV7-9 with TRBJ2-1; 11 nucleotides match TRBD2. The CDR3 totals 15 residues. Germline assignment: CDR1 SEHNR and CDR2 FQNEAQ (reference sequence). With 5 bases clipped from V and 6 bases from J, the junction kept 6 bases outside the gene matches. The CDR3, as DNA: TGTGCCAGCAGCGGACCCGGGACTAGCGGCAATGAGCAGTTCTTC. Amino acids: CASSGPGTSGNEQFF.